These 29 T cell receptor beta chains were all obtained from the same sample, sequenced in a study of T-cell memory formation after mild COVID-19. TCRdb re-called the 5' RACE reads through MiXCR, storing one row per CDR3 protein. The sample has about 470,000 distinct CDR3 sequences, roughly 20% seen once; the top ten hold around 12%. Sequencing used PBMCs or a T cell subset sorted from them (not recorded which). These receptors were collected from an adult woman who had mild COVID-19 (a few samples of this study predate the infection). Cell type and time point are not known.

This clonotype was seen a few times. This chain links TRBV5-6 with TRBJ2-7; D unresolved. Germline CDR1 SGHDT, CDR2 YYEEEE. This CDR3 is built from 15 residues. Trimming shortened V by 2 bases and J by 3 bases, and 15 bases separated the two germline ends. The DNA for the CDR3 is TGTGCCAGCAGCTTTGGGCCAGGCTCCTACTACGAGCAGTACTTC. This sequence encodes CASSFGPGSYYEQYF.

The DNA of the CDR3 is TGTGCCAGCAGCTTAACAGGGACCAACCAGCCCCAGCATTTT. Protein: CASSLTGTNQPQHF. The V call is TRBV7-9, the J call TRBJ1-5; weak D call: TRBD1 (6 bases). Germline CDR1 SEHNR, CDR2 FQNEAQ (reference sequence). V gave up 2 bases and J gave up 7 bases, with 12 bases separating them. CDR3 length: 14 residues.

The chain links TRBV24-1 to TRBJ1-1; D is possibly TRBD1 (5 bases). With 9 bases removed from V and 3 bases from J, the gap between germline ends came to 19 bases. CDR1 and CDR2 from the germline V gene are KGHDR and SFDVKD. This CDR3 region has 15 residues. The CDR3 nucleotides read TGTGCCACCCAGGCCAGGGCCCAAGGGGACACTGAAGCTTTCTTT. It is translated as CATQARAQGDTEAFF.

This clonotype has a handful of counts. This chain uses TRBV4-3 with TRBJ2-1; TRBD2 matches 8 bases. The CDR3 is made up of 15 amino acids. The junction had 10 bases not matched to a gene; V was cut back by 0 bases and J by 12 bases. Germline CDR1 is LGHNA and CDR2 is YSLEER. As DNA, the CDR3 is TGCGCCAGCAGCCAAGATAACTACGCTAGCGGGCTGCAGTTCTTC. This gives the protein CASSQDNYASGLQFF.

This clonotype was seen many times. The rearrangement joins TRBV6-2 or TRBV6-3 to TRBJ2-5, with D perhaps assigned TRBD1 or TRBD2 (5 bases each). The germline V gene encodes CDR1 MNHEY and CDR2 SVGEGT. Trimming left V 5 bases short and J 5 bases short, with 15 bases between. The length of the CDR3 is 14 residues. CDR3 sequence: CASSPGLAGETQYF. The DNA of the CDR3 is TGTGCCAGCAGTCCTGGACTGGCAGGGGAGACCCAGTACTTC.

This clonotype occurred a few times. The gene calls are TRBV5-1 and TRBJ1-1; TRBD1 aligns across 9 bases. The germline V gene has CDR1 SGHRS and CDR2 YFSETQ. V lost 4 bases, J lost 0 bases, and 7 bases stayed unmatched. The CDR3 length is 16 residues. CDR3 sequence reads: CASSEDRGLMNTEAFF. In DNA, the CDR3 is TGCGCCAGCAGCGAGGACAGGGGACTCATGAACACTGAAGCTTTCTTT.

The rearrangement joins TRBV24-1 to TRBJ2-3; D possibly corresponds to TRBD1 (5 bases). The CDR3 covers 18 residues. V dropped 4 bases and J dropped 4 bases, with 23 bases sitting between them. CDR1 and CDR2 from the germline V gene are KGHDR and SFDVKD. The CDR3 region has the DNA TGTGCCACCAGTGACCGTCTGACCTCCCCGACCAGGGCAGATACGCAGTATTTT. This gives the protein CATSDRLTSPTRADTQYF.

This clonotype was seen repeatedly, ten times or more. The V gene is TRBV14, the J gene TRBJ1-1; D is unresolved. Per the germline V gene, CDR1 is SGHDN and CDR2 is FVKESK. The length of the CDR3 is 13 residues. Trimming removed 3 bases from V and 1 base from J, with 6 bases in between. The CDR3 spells CASSQWGNTEAFF. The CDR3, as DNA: TGTGCCAGCAGCCAGTGGGGGAACACTGAAGCTTTCTTT.

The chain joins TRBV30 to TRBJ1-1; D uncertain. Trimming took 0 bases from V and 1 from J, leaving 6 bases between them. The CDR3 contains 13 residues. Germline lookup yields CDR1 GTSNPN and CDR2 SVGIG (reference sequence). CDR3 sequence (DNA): TGTGCCTGGAGTGTCGGCAAGAACACTGAAGCTTTCTTT. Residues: CAWSVGKNTEAFF. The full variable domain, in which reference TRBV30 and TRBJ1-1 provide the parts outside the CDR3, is SQTIHQWPATLVQPVGSPLSLECTVEGTSNPNLYWYRQAAGRGLQLLFYSVGIGQISSEVPQNLSASRPQDRQFILSSKKLLLSDSGFYLCAWSVGKNTEAFFGQGTRLTVV.

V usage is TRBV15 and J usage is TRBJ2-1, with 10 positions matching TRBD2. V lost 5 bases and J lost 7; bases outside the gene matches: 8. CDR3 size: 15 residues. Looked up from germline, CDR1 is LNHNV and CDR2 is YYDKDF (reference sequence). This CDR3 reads CATSPSGRARNEQFF. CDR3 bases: TGTGCCACCAGCCCGAGCGGGAGGGCCCGTAATGAGCAGTTCTTC.

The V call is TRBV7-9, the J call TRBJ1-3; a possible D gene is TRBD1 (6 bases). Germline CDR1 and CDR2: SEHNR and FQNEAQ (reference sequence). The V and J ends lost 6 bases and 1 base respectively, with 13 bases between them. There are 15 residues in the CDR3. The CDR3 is CASRPTQGSGNTIYF. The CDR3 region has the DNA TGTGCCAGCAGACCGACACAGGGATCTGGAAACACCATATATTTT.

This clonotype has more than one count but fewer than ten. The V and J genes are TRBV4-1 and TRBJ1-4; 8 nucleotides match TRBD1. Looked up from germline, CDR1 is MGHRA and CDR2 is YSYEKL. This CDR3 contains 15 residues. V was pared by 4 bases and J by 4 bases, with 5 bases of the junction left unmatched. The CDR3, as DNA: TGCGCCAGCAGCCTCGTACAGGGGGGTAATGAAAAACTGTTTTTT. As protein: CASSLVQGGNEKLFF.

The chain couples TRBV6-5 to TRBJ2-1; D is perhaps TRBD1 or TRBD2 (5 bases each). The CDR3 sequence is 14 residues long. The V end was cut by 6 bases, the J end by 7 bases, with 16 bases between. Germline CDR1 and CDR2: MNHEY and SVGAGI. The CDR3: CASRPFRDRNEQFF. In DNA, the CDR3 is TGTGCCAGCAGGCCCTTCCGGGACCGGAATGAGCAGTTCTTC.

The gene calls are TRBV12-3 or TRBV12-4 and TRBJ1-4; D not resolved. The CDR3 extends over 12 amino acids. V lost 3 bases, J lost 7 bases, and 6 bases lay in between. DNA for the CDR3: TGTGCCAGCAGTTTTGTGTTTGAAAAACTGTTTTTT. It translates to CASSFVFEKLFF.

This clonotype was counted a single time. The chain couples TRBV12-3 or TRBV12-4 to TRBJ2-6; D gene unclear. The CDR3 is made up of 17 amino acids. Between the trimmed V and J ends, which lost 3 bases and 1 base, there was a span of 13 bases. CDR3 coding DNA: TGTGCCAGCAGTTTTGGTAGGAGTGTTTCTGGGGCCAACGTCCTGACTTTC. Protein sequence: CASSFGRSVSGANVLTF.

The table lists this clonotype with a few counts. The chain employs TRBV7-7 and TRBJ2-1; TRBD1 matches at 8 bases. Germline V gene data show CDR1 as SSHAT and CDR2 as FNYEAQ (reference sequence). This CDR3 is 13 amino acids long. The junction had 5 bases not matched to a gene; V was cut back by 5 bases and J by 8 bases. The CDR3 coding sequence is TGTGCCAGCAGCCGGACAGGGTGGGATGAGCAGTTCTTC. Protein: CASSRTGWDEQFF.

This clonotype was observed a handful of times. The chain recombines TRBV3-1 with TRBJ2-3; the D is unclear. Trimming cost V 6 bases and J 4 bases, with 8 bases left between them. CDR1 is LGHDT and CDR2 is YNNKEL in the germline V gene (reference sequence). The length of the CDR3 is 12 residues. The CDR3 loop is CASSRPPDTQYF. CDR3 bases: TGTGCCAGCAGTCGACCCCCAGATACGCAGTATTTT.

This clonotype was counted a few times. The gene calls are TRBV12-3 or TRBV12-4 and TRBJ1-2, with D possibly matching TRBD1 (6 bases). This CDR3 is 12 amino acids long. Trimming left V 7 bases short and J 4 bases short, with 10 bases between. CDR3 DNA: TGTGCCAGCACGGACAGAGTCTATGGCTACACCTTC. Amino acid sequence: CASTDRVYGYTF.

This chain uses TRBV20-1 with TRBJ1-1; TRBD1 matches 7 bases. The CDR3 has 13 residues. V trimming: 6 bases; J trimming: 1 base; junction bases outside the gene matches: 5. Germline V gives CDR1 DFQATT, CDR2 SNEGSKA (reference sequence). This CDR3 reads CSAVGQWNTEAFF. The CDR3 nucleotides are TGCAGTGCCGTGGGACAGTGGAACACTGAAGCTTTCTTT.

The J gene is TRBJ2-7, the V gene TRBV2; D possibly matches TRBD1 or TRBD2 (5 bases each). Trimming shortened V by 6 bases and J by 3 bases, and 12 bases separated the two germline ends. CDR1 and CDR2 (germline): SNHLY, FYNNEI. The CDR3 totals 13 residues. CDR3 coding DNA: TGTGCCAGCAGAGGGACCTACGGCTACGAGCAGTACTTC. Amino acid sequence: CASRGTYGYEQYF.

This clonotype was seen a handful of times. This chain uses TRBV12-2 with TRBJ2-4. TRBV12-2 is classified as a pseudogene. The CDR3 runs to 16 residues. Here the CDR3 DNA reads TGTGCAAGTCGCCGATACCAGATCATAGCCAAAAACATTCAGTACTTC. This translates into CASRRYQIIAKNIQYF.

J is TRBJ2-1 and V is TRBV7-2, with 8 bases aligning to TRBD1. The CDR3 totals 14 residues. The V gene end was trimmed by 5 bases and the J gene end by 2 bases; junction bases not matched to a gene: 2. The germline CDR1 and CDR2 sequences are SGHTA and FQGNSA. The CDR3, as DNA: TGTGCCAGCAGCCCGGGACAGGCCTACAATGAGCAGTTCTTC. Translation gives CASSPGQAYNEQFF. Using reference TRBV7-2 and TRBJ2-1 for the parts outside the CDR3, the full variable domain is GAGVSQSPSNKVTEKGKDVELRCDPISGHTALYWYRQSLGQGLEFLIYFQGNSAPDKSGLPSDRFSAERTGGSVSTLTIQRTQQEDSAVYLCASSPGQAYNEQFFGPGTRLTVL.

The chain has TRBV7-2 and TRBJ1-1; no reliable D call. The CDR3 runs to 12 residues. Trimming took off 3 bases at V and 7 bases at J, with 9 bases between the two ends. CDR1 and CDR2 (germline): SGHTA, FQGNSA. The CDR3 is CASSFLNGEAFF. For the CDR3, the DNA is TGTGCCAGCAGCTTCTTGAACGGTGAAGCTTTCTTT.

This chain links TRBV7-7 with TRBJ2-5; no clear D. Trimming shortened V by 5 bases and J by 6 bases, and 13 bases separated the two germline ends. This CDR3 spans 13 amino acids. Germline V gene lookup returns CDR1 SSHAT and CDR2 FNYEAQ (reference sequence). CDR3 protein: CASSPPTWKTQYF. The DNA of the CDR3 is TGTGCCAGCAGCCCTCCTACATGGAAGACCCAGTACTTC.

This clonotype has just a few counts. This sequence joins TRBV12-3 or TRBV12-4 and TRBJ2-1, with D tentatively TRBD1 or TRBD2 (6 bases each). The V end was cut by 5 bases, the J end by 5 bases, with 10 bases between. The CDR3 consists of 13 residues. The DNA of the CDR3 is TGTGCCAGCAGTAGGGGGGTAAACAATGAGCAGTTCTTC. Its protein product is CASSRGVNNEQFF.

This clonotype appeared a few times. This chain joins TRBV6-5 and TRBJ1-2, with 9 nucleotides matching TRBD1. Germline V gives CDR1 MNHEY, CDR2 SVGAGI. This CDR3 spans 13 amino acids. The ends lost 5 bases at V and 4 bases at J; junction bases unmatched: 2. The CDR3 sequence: CASSRTGVYGYTF. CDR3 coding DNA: TGTGCCAGCAGTCGGACAGGGGTCTATGGCTACACCTTC.

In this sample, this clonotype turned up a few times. CDR3 coding DNA: TGTGCCAGCAGCCCCGGGACAGGCTCTACATACTCCTACGAGCAGTACTTC. This codes for CASSPGTGSTYSYEQYF. The chain uses TRBV25-1 and TRBJ2-7, with 8 bases matching TRBD1. Germline trimming cut 6 bases from V and 0 bases from J; bases unmatched to any gene: 13. Germline CDR1 reads MGHDK; CDR2 reads SYGVNS. The CDR3 length is 17 residues.

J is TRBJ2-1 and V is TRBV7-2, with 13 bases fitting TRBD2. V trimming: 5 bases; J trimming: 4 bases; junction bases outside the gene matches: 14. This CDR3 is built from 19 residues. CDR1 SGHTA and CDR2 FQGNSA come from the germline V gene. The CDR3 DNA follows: TGTGCCAGCAGCCAAGACGGACTAGCGGGAGCGTTTTCTTACAATGAGCAGTTCTTC. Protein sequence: CASSQDGLAGAFSYNEQFF. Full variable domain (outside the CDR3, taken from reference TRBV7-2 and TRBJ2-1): GAGVSQSPSNKVTEKGKDVELRCDPISGHTALYWYRQSLGQGLEFLIYFQGNSAPDKSGLPSDRFSAERTGGSVSTLTIQRTQQEDSAVYLCASSQDGLAGAFSYNEQFFGPGTRLTVL.

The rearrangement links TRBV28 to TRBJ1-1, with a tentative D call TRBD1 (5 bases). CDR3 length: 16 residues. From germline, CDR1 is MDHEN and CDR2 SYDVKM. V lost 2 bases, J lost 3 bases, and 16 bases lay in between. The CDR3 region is CASSLRPGNRDTEAFF. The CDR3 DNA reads TGTGCCAGCAGTTTAAGGCCAGGGAATCGGGACACTGAAGCTTTCTTT.